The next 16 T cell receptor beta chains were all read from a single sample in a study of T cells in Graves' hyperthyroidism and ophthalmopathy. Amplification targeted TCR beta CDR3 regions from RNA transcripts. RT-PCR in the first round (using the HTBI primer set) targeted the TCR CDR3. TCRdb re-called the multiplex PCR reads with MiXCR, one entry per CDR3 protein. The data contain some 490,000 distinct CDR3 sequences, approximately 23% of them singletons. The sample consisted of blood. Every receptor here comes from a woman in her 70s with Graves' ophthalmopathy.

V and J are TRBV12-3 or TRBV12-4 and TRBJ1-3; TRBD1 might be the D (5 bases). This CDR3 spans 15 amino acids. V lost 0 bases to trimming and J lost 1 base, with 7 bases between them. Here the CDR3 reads CASSLARASGNTIYF. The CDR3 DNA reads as TGTGCCAGCAGTTTAGCCAGGGCATCTGGAAACACCATATATTTT.

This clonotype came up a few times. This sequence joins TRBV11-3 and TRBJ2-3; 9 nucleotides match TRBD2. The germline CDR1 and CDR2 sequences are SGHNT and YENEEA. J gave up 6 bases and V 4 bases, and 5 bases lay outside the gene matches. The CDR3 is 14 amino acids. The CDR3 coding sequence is TGTGCCAGCAGCTCCCATAGCGGGAGTGATACGCAGTATTTT. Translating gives CASSSHSGSDTQYF.

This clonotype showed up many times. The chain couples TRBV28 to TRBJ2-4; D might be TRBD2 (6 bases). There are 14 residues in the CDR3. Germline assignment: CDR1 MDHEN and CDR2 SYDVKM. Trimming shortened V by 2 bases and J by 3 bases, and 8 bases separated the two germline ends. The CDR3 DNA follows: TGTGCCAGCAGTTTAGCGGGGAGCAAAAACATTCAGTACTTC. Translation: CASSLAGSKNIQYF.

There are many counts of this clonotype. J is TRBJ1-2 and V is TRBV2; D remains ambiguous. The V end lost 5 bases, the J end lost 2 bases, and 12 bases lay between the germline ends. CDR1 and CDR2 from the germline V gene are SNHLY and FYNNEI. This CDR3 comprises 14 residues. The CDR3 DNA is TGTGCCAGCAGTACGGGCAGGCGCAACTATGGCTACACCTTC. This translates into CASSTGRRNYGYTF.

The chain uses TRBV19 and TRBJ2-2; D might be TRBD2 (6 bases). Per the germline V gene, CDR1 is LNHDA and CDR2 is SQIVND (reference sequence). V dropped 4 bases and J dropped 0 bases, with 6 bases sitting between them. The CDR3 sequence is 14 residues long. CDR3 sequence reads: CASSTGANTGELFF. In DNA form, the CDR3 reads TGTGCCAGTAGTACGGGGGCGAACACCGGGGAGCTGTTTTTT.

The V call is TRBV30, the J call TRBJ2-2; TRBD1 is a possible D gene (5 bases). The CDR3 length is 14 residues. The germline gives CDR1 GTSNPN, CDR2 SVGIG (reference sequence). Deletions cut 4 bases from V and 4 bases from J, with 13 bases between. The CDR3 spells CAWNVLDTTGELFF. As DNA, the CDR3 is TGTGCCTGGAACGTTTTGGACACCACCGGGGAGCTGTTTTTT.

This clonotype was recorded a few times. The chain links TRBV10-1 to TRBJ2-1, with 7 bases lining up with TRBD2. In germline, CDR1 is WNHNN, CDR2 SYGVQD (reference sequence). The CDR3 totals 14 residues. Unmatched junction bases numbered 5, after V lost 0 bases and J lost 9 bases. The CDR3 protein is CASSESRTRGEQFF. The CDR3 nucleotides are TGCGCCAGCAGTGAGTCTAGGACTAGGGGTGAGCAGTTCTTC.

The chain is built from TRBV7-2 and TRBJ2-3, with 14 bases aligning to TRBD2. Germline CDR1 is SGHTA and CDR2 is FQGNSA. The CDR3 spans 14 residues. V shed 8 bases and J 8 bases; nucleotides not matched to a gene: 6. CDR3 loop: CASRSGTSGGTQYF. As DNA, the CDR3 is TGTGCCAGCCGTTCCGGGACTAGCGGGGGTACGCAGTATTTT.

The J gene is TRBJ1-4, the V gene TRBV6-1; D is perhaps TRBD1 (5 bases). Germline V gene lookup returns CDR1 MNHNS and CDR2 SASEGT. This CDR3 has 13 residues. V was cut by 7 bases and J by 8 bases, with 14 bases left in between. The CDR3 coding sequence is TGTGCCAGCAAGTGGCAGGGCGGGGAAAAACTGTTTTTT. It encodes CASKWQGGEKLFF.

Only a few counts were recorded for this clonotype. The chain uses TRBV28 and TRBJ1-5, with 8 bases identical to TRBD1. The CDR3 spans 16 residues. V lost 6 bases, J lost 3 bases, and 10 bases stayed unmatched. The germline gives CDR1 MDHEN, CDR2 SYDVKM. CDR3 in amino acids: CASRRTGSGLNQPQHF. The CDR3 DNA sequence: TGTGCCAGCAGACGGACAGGGAGCGGCCTCAATCAGCCCCAGCATTTT.

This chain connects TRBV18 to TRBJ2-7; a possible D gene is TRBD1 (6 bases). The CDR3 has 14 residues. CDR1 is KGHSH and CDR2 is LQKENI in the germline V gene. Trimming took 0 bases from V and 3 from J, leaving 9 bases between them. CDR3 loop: CASSPPQGIYEQYF. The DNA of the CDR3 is TGTGCCAGCTCACCACCACAGGGTATCTACGAGCAGTACTTC.

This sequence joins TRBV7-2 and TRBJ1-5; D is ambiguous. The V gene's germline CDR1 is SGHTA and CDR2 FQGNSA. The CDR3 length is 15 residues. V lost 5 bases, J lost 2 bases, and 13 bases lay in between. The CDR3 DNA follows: TGTGCCAGCAGCCGCAGCGAAATGGGCAATCAGCCCCAGCATTTT. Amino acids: CASSRSEMGNQPQHF.

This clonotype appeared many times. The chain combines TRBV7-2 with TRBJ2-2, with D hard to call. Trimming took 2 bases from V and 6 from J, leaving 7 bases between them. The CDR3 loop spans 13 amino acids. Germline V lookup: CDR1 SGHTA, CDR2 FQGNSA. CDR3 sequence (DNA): TGTGCCAGCAGCTTATTCGGTTCCGGGGAGCTGTTTTTT. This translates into CASSLFGSGELFF.

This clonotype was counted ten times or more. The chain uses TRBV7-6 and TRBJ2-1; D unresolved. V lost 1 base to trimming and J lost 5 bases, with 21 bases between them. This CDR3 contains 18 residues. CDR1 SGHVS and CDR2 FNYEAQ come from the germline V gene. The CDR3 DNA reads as TGTGCCAGCAGCTTAGGGTTATATGGCACAGAGCAGGACAATGAGCAGTTCTTC. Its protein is CASSLGLYGTEQDNEQFF. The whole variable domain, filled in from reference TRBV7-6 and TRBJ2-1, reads GAGVSQSPRYKVTKRGQDVALRCDPISGHVSLYWYRQALGQGPEFLTYFNYEAQQDKSGLPNDRFSAERPEGSISTLTIQRTEQRDSAMYRCASSLGLYGTEQDNEQFFGPGTRLTVL.

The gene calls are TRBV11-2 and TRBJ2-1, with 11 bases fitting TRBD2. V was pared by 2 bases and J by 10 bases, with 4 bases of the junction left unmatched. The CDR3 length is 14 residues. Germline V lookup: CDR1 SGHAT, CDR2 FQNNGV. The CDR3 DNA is TGTGCCAGCAGCTTACGGGCTAGCGGGAGGGAGCAGTTCTTC. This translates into CASSLRASGREQFF. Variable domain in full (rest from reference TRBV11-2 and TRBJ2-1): EAGVAQSPRYKIIEKRQSVAFWCNPISGHATLYWYQQILGQGPKLLIQFQNNGVVDDSQLPKDRFSAERLKGVDSTLKIQPAKLEDSAVYLCASSLRASGREQFFGPGTRLTVL.

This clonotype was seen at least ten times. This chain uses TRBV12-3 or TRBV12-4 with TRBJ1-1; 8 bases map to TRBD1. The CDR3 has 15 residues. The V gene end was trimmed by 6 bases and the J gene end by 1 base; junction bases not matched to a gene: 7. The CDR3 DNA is TGTGCCAGCAGAACAGGGGGAACCTCGAACACTGAAGCTTTCTTT. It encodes CASRTGGTSNTEAFF.